In its sample, the clone carrying this T cell receptor beta chain was seen a few times. This sample stems from a study of CD8 T cells in ankylosing spondylitis. Libraries of TCR beta came from quantitative 5'-RACE with molecular barcodes. TCRdb reprocessed the 5' RACE reads with MiXCR, giving one entry per CDR3 protein. Of around 250,000 distinct CDR3 sequences in the sample, 15% to 20% were seen once. V was clipped by 0 bases and J by 8 bases, with 9 bases between them. The germline CDR1 and CDR2 sequences are SGDLS and YYNGEE. The CDR3 has 13 residues. The sample consisted of blood, either unsorted or a sorted T cell fraction (not recorded which). The V gene is TRBV9, the J gene TRBJ2-1; D is unresolved. This clonotype originated in a male donor with ankylosing spondylitis or in good health (not recorded which). The CDR3 DNA reads as TGTGCCAGCAGCGTAGTTCTCGGGTATGAGCAGTTCTTC. Translating gives CASSVVLGYEQFF.